The T cell receptor (beta chain) under discussion was sequenced for a study of control samples from healthy donors and cancer patients. Sequencing was performed with immunoSEQ multiplex PCR; in TCRdb, only in-frame clones are kept and a portion is missing. The sample holds approximately 140,000 clones, under 95% seen once. J lost 5 bases, V lost 5 bases, and 1 base had no gene match. Per germline, CDR1 GTSNPN and CDR2 SVGIG (reference sequence). This CDR3 is built from 11 residues. Specimen: blood. The clonotype originates from a man aged 18 to 29 in good health. The J gene is TRBJ1-1, the V gene TRBV30, with 8 bases fitting TRBD1. CDR3 DNA sequence: TGTGCCTGGGGACAGGGAACTGAAGCTTTCTTT. Its translation is CAWGQGTEAFF.